The TCR beta chain under discussion was sequenced for a study of a mutant IDH1 vaccine in newly diagnosed glioma (dated by TCRdb to the early 2020s). At the level of the whole study: Vaccination was initiated 4-6 weeks after radiotherapy alone, or concurrently with temozolomide cycles in the chemotherapy-containing groups. The approximately 32 treated patients were 62.5% male and around 40% female, with a mean age of approximately 40 years. Before enrollment, patients had received standard therapy of radiotherapy alone, temozolomide alone, or radiochemotherapy with temozolomide; most received the combination. The week-35 safety follow-up took place at visit V12, and the week-47 end of study took place at visit V13. Peripheral blood was drawn at six visits: V03 (baseline), V05, V07, V10, V12 and V13. Longitudinal TCRB deep sequencing was performed for about two dozen treated patients wherever samples were available for exploratory analyses.

Here is what the overall study found, with its caveats: Changes in the top peripheral T cell clonotypes picked up by TCRB sequencing did not appear to be linked to pseudoprogression. Vaccine-induced immune responses across multiple MHC alleles were detected in 80% to 95% of patients. Selection of PBMC samples for TCRB deep sequencing was based on availability. The authors stated that sample limitations prevented analyses of patient blood samples from being reproduced.

CDR1 and CDR2 are drawn from the germline V gene: SGHDN, FVKESK. From the cysteine through the phenylalanine, the CDR3 covers 13 amino acids. Kept here is only the CDR3 DNA, which spans 39 bases and is read in frame from base 1. Cut back by 5 bases and 6 bases, the V and J ends lie 14 bases apart. The library was obtained by the immunoSEQ multiplex PCR assay. Following the manufacturer's protocol, the hsTCRB Kit was used to amplify rearranged TCR beta chain sequences. Sequencing of TCRB libraries was carried out on an Illumina MiSeq. Per the original workflow: Demultiplexing, trimming and gene mapping were performed with the kit vendor's proprietary platform. The source is immuneACCESS, and TCRdb retained only in-frame sequences with V and J called. Part of the clones is not carried over; for the studies checked, unresolved V genes explain less than half of this, and the remainder is unexplained. Clone size and the V and J calls come from that table; the DNA yielded D and trimming. Here the sample has tens of thousands of clones; 85% to 90% occur a single time. Clones ranked in the top ten supply 0.6% to 0.95% of the sample.

The label giving this sample's time point can be read as: week 47, end of study. Each vaccine dose was 300 ug of a 20-mer mutant IDH1 peptide in Montanide, given subcutaneously with topical imiquimod. Patients were given eight vaccinations, in weeks 1, 3, 5, 7, 11, 15, 19 and 23, which matched visits V03 through V10. Donors had newly diagnosed WHO grade 3 or 4 IDH1-mutant astrocytomas with loss of nuclear ATRX. The samples were drawn from NOA16, a multicentre, single-arm, open-label phase I trial in Germany that tested a mutant IDH1 peptide vaccine in humans for the first time. Genomic DNA for TCRB sequencing was extracted from EDTA blood using the DNeasy Blood and Tissue Kit. With respect to this clone: Which antigen it targets is not known. No quality values exist for individual bases; no much larger clone is one base distant.

Rearrangement joined TRBV14 to TRBJ2-7, with TRBD2 perhaps the D gene, on 5 matching bases. This sequence was found in a woman aged 45-59 years with glioma. The starting material was PBMCs, obtained from a glioma patient whose treatment included an IDH1 peptide vaccine. The bases are TGTGCCAGCAGCACACTCCCGGACTCCGAGCAGTACTTC. Its translation reads: CASSTLPDSEQYF.